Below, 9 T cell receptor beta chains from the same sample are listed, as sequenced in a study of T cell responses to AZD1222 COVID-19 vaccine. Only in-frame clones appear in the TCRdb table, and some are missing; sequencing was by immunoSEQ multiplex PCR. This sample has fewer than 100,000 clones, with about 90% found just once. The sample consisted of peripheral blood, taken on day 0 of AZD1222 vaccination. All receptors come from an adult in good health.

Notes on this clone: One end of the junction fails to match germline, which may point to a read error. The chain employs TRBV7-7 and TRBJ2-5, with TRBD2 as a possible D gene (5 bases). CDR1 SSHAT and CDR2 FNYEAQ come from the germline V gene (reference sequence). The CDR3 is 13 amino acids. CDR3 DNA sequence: TGTGCTAGCAGCCAGAGAGCGGTAGAGACCCAGTACTTC. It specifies CASSQRAVETQYF.

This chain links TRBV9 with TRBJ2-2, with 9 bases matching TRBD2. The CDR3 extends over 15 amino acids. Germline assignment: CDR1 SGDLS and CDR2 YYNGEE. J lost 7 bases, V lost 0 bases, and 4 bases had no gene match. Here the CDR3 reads CASSVGRLAVGELFF. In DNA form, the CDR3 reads TGTGCCAGCAGCGTAGGGAGACTAGCGGTCGGGGAGCTGTTTTTT.

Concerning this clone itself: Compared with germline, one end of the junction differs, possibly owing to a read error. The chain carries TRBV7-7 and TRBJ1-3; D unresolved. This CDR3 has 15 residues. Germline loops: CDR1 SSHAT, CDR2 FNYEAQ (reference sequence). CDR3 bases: TGTGCTAGCAGCGCCGGGCCAACCTCTGGAAACACCATATATTTT. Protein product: CASSAGPTSGNTIYF.

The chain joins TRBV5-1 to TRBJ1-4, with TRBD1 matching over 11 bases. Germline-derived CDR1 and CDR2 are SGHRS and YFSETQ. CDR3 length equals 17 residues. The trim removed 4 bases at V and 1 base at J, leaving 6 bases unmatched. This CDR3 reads CASSVGQGAGTNEKLFF. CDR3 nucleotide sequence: TGCGCCAGCAGCGTAGGACAGGGGGCGGGAACTAATGAAAAACTGTTTTTT.

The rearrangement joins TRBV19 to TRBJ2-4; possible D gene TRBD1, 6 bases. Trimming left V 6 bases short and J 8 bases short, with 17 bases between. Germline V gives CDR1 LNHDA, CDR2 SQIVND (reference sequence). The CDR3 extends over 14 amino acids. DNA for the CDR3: TGTGCCAGTAGCCCCCCGGGGCCAGGGGACATTCAGTACTTC. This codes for CASSPPGPGDIQYF.

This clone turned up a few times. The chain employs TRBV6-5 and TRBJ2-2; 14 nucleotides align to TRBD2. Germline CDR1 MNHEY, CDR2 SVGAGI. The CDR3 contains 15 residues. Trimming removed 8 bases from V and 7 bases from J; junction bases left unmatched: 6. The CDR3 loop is CASHGLAGGYGELFF. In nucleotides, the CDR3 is TGTGCCAGCCACGGACTAGCGGGGGGTTACGGGGAGCTGTTTTTT.

The DNA for the CDR3 is TGTGCCAGCAGCCCGAGGACAGGGAGGGGGGAGACCCAGTACTTC. This gives the protein CASSPRTGRGETQYF. The chain links TRBV7-2 to TRBJ2-5, with D maybe TRBD1 (8 bases). V lost 5 bases to trimming and J lost 5 bases, with 18 bases between them. The CDR3 spans 15 residues. The germline V gene has CDR1 SGHTA and CDR2 FQGNSA.

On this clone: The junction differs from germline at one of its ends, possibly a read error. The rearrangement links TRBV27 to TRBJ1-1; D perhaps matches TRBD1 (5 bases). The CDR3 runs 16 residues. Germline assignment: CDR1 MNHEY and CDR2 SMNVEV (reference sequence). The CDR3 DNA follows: TGTGCCACCAGTACCCACCAGTCAGGGACGGGTGCTGAAGCTTTCTTT. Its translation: CATSTHQSGTGAEAFF.

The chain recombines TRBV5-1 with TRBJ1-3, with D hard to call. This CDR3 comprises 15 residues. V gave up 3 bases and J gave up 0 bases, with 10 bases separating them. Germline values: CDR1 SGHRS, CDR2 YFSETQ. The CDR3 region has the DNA TGCGCCAGCAGCTCCCTCCCGGCCTCTGGAAACACCATATATTTT. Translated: CASSSLPASGNTIYF.